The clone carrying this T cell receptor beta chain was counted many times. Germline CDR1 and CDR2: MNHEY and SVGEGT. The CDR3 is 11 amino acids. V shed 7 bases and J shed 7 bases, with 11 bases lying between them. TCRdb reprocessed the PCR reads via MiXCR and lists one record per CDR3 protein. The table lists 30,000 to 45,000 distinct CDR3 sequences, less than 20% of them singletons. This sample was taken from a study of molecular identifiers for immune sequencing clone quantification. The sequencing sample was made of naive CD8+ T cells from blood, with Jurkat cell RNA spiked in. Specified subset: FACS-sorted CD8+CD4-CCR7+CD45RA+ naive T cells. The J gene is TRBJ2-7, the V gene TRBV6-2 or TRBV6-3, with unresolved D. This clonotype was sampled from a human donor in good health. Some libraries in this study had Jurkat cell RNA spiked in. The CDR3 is CASTHLREQYF. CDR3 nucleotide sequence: TGTGCCAGCACCCATCTGAGGGAGCAGTACTTC.